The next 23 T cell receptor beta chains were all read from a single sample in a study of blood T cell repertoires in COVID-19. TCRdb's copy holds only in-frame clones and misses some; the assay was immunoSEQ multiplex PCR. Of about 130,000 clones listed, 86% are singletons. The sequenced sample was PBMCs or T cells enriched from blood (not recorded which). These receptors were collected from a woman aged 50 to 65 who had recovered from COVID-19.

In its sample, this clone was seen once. The CDR3 spells CAWSVPGGVETQYF. CDR3 in DNA: TGTGCCTGGAGTGTCCCAGGGGGCGTGGAGACCCAGTACTTC. The rearrangement uses TRBV30 and TRBJ2-5; TRBD1 agrees at 8 bases. The CDR3 length is 14 residues. J was trimmed by 5 bases and V by 0 bases; bases with no gene match: 5. Germline V gives CDR1 GTSNPN, CDR2 SVGIG (reference sequence).

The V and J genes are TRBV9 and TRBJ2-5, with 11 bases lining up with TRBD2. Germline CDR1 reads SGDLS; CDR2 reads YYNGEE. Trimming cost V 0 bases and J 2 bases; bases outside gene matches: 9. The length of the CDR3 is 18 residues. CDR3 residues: CASSVAGTASGGQETQYF. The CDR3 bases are TGTGCCAGCAGCGTAGCCGGGACGGCTAGCGGGGGGCAAGAGACCCAGTACTTC.

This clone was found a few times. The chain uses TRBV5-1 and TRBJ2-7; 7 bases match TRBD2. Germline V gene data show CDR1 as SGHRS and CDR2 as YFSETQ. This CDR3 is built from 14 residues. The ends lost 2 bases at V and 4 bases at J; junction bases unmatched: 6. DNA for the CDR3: TGCGCCAGCAGCTTTGAAGGGGAGGGATACGAGCAGTACTTC. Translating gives CASSFEGEGYEQYF.

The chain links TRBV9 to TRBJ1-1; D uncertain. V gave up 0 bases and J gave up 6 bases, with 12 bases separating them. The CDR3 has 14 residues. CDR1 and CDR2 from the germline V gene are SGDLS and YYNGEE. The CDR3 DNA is TGTGCCAGCAGCGTAGCTACGGGTTACTCTGAAGCTTTCTTT. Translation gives CASSVATGYSEAFF.

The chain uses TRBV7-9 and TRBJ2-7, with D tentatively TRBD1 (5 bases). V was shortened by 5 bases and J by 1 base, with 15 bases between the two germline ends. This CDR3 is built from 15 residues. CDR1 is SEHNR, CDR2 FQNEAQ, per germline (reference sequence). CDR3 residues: CASSATDTTSYEQYF. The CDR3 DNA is TGTGCCAGCAGCGCGACAGACACAACTTCCTACGAGCAGTACTTC.

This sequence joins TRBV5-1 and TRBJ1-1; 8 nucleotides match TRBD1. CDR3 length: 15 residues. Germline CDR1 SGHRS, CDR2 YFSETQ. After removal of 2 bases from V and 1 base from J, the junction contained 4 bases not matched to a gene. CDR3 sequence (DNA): TGCGCCAGCAGCTTTGGGGGGACAGGGAACACTGAAGCTTTCTTT. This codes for CASSFGGTGNTEAFF.

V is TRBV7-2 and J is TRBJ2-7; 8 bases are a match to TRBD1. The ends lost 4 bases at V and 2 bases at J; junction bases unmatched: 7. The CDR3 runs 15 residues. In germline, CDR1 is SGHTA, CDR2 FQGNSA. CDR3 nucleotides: TGTGCCAGCAGCTCCAGGACAGGGAGTCCCTACGAGCAGTACTTC. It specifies CASSSRTGSPYEQYF.

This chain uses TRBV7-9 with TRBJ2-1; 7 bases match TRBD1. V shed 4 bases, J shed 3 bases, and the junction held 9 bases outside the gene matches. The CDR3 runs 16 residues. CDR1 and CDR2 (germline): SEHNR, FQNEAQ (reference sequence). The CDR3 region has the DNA TGTGCCAGCAGCTCTCGGACAGGAGCGAACTACAATGAGCAGTTCTTC. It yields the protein CASSSRTGANYNEQFF.

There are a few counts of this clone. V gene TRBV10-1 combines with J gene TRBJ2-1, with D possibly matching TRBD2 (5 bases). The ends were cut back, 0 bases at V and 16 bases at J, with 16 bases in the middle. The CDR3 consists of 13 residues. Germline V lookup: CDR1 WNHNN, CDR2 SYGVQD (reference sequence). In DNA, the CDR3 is TGCGCCAGCAGTGAGTCGTTAGGCGGCGGAGGATTCTTC. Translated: CASSESLGGGGFF.

As DNA, the CDR3 is TGTGCCAGCAGTGCGGCGGTTAGCTATGGCTACACCTTC. Translating gives CASSAAVSYGYTF. The chain uses TRBV2 and TRBJ1-2; D not certain. Germline CDR1 reads SNHLY; CDR2 reads FYNNEI. Trimming took off 4 bases at V and 4 bases at J, with 10 bases between the two ends. The CDR3 has 13 residues.

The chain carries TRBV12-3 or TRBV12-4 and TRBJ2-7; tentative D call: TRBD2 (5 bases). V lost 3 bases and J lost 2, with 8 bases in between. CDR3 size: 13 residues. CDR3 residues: CASSFEGTYEQYF. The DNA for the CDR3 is TGTGCCAGCAGTTTTGAGGGAACCTACGAGCAGTACTTC.

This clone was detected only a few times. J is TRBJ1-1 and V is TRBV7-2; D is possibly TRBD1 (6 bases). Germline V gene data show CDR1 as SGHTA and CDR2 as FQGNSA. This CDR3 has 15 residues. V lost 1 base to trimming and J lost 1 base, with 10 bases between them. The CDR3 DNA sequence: TGTGCCAGCAGCTTAGGATGGACAGAGAACACTGAAGCTTTCTTT. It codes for CASSLGWTENTEAFF. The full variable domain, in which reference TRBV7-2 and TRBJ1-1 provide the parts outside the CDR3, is GAGVSQSPSNKVTEKGKDVELRCDPISGHTALYWYRQSLGQGLEFLIYFQGNSAPDKSGLPSDRFSAERTGGSVSTLTIQRTQQEDSAVYLCASSLGWTENTEAFFGQGTRLTVV.

The chain's CDR3 is CASSLYGQNTGELFF. The CDR3 DNA is TGCGCCAGCAGCTTGTATGGACAGAACACCGGGGAGCTGTTTTTT. The V and J genes are TRBV5-1 and TRBJ2-2; D possibly corresponds to TRBD1 (5 bases). CDR1 is SGHRS and CDR2 is YFSETQ in the germline V gene. V was shortened by 1 base and J by 1 base, with 8 bases between the two germline ends. The CDR3 runs 15 residues.

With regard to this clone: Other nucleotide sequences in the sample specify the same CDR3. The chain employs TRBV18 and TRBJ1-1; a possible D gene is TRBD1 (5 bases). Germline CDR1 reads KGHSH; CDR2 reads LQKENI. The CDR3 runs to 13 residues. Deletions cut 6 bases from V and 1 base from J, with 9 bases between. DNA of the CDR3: TGTGCCAGCTCGCAGGGCGAGAACACTGAAGCTTTCTTT. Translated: CASSQGENTEAFF.

This CDR3 reads CASSRTLGTGELFF. The CDR3 nucleotides are TGTGCCAGCAGCCGGACACTTGGGACCGGGGAGCTGTTTTTT. This chain connects TRBV3-1 (or the pseudogene TRBV3-2) to TRBJ2-2; TRBD1 is a possible D gene (5 bases). In germline, CDR1 is LGHDT, CDR2 YNNKEL (reference sequence). CDR3 size: 14 residues. V was clipped by 4 bases and J by 5 bases, with 11 bases between them.

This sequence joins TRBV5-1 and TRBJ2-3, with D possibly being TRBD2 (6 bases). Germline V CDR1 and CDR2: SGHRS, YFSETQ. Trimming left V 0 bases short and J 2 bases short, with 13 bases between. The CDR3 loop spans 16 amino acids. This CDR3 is CASSLDLRGNTDTQYF. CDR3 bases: TGCGCCAGCAGCTTGGATCTTCGGGGGAACACAGATACGCAGTATTTT. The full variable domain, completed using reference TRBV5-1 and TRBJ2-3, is KAGVTQTPRYLIKTRGQQVTLSCSPISGHRSVSWYQQTPGQGLQFLFEYFSETQRNKGNFPGRFSGRQFSNSRSEMNVSTLELGDSALYLCASSLDLRGNTDTQYFGPGTRLTVL.

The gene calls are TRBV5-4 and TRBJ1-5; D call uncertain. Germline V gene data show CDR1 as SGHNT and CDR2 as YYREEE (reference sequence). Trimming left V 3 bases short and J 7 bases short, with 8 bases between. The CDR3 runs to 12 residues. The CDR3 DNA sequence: TGTGCCAGCAGCTCGGCGGGGCAGCCCCAGCATTTT. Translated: CASSSAGQPQHF. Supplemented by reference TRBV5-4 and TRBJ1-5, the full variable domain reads ETGVTQSPTHLIKTRGQQVTLRCSSQSGHNTVSWYQQALGQGPQFIFQYYREEENGRGNFPPRFSGLQFPNYSSELNVNALELDDSALYLCASSSAGQPQHFGDGTRLSIL.

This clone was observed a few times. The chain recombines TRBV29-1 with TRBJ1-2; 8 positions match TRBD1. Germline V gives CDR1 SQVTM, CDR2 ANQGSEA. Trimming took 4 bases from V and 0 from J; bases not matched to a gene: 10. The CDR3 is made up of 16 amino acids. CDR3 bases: TGCAGCGTTGCACTCGGACAGGGCTCCCCTAACTATGGCTACACCTTC. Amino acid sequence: CSVALGQGSPNYGYTF.

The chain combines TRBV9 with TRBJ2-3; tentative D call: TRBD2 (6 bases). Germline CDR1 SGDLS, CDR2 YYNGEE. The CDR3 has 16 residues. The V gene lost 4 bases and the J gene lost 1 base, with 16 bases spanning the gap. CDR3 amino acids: CASSPRAGAGTDTQYF. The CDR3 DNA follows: TGTGCCAGCAGCCCCCGAGCGGGCGCCGGCACAGATACGCAGTATTTT.

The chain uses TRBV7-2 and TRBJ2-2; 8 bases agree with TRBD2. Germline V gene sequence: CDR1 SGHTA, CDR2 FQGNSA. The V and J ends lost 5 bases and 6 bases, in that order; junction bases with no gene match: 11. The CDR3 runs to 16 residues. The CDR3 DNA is TGTGCCAGCAGCCTGTGGACTAGCAGCTGGGCCGGGGAGCTGTTTTTT. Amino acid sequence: CASSLWTSSWAGELFF.

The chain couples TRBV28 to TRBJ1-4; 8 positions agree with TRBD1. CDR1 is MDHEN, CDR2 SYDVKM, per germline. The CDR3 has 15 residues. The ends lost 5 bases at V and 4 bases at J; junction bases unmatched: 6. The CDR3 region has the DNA TGTGCCAGCAGTCCCGGACAGGGCTATAATGAAAAACTGTTTTTT. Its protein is CASSPGQGYNEKLFF.

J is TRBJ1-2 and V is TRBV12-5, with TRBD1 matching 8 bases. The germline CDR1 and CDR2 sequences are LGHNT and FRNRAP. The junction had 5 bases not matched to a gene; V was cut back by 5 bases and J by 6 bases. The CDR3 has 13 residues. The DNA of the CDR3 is TGTGCTAGTGGTCCAGGGGGCTGGGATGGCTACACCTTC. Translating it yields CASGPGGWDGYTF.

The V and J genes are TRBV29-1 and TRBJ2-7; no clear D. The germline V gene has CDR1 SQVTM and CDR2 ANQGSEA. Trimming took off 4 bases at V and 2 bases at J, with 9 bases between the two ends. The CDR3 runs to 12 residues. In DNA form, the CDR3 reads TGCAGCGTTGGGAGCGATACCTACGAGCAGTACTTC. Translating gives CSVGSDTYEQYF.